The rows below give T cell receptor beta chains drawn from one sample of a study of T cells in Graves' hyperthyroidism and ophthalmopathy. Using its own MiXCR run on the multiplex PCR reads, TCRdb lists one record per CDR3 protein. The sample shows approximately 370,000 distinct CDR3 sequences, about a sixth of them seen only once. The source material was blood. These receptors were collected from a woman in her twenties or thirties with Graves' hyperthyroidism that later progressed to Graves' ophthalmopathy. Each CDR3 is given with its conserved first and last residue. Each record gives: V gene, CDR3 length, J gene, CDR3 protein.

TRBV7-6,12,TRBJ1-3,CASSTIGHTIYF
TRBV6-5,17,TRBJ1-6,CASSYSDRGFYNSPLHF
TRBV2,15,TRBJ2-1,CASTETRGLTNEQFF
TRBV28,16,TRBJ2-3,CASSLRGRPRTDTQYF
TRBV20-1,13,TRBJ1-5,CSARAARAQPQHF
TRBV19,13,TRBJ2-1,CASSTIAGNEQFF
TRBV10-3,11,TRBJ2-7,CAISEGDEQYF
TRBV12-3/TRBV12-4,15,TRBJ2-1,CASRSTSGRGNEQFF
TRBV6-1,13,TRBJ2-5,CASSLTRAETQYF
TRBV6-4,15,TRBJ2-1,CASSGSSGDYNEQFF
TRBV9,15,TRBJ1-1,CASSALDGMNTEAFF
TRBV5-1,15,TRBJ1-4,CASSLLGASNEKLFF
TRBV12-3/TRBV12-4,13,TRBJ1-2,CASGPTGNYGYTF
TRBV7-9,15,TRBJ2-5,CASSRPGKGAETQYF
TRBV4-1,14,TRBJ2-2,CANSPAPTAGELFF
TRBV2,14,TRBJ2-5,CASRPDRESETQYF
TRBV7-9,16,TRBJ2-3,CASSPLETSLVFAQYF
TRBV7-8,15,TRBJ1-1,CASSLAPGRGTEAFF
TRBV30,13,TRBJ1-2,CAWSTGTNYGYTF
TRBV10-2,16,TRBJ1-5,CASSESDGTVDQPQHF
TRBV30,14,TRBJ1-6,CAWSRQGANSPLHF
TRBV11-2,16,TRBJ2-1,CASSTNGRNFHNEQFF